These T cell receptor beta chains were read from a single sample in a study of control samples from healthy donors and cancer patients. Using immunoSEQ multiplex PCR, the repertoire was profiled, and TCRdb retains in-frame clones only, with some absent. The table lists 70,000 to 85,000 clones, 75% to 85% of them singletons. Sequencing input: PBMCs. The source is a man aged 55-75 years with head and neck cancer. The CDR3 runs from the conserved cysteine through the conserved F or W. A D gene is named only where the DNA matches it firmly. Clone size is not always given. Where it is, it says once, few, many or a class for expanded clones.

>TRBV7-2|TRBJ2-5|TRBD1|.
CASSPGTGGSETQYF
TGTGCCAGCAGCCCCGGGACAGGAGGTTCGGAGACCCAGTACTTC
>TRBV9|TRBJ2-3|.|few
CASSASVTDTQYF
TGTGCCAGCAGCGCCTCTGTCACAGATACGCAGTATTTT
>TRBV12-3/TRBV12-4|TRBJ2-5|TRBD2|.
CASSFGLAETQYF
TGTGCCAGCAGTTTCGGACTAGCGGAGACCCAGTACTTC
>TRBV27|TRBJ2-6|.|.
CASGTGSGANVLTF
TGTGCCAGCGGAACAGGCTCTGGGGCCAACGTCCTGACTTTC
>TRBV18|TRBJ2-2|.|once
CASSPSPAPTGELFF
TGTGCCAGCTCACCGTCCCCTGCGCCCACCGGGGAGCTGTTTTTT
>TRBV6-5|TRBJ2-5|TRBD2|.
CASSPTSGRGETQYF
TGTGCCAGCAGCCCGACTAGCGGGAGAGGAGAGACCCAGTACTTC
>TRBV7-9|TRBJ1-1|TRBD1|.
CASSFPGGRMNTEAFF
TGTGCCAGCAGCTTTCCAGGGGGGCGAATGAACACTGAAGCTTTCTTT
>TRBV10-3|TRBJ2-7|TRBD2|once
CAISGLAGEYEQYF
TGTGCCATCAGTGGACTAGCGGGAGAATACGAGCAGTACTTC
>TRBV13|TRBJ2-1|TRBD2|.
CASSFASGKYNEQFF
TGTGCCAGCAGCTTCGCTAGCGGGAAATACAATGAGCAGTTCTTC
>TRBV30|TRBJ2-2|.|once
CAVKPEGGSGTGELFF
TGTGCCGTCAAGCCCGAGGGGGGATCGGGCACCGGGGAGCTGTTTTTT
>TRBV20-1|TRBJ1-2|.|.
CSARFGEGYTF
TGCAGTGCTAGATTCGGGGAGGGCTACACCTTC
>TRBV2|TRBJ1-5|TRBD1|.
CASSERDRVNQPQHF
TGTGCCAGCAGTGAACGGGACAGGGTGAATCAGCCCCAGCATTTT
>TRBV6-5|TRBJ2-7|TRBD1|.
CASKGTGTYEQYF
TGTGCCAGCAAGGGGACAGGAACCTACGAGCAGTACTTC
>TRBV7-8|TRBJ1-2|.|.
CASSPFELLYGYTF
TGTGCCAGCAGCCCCTTTGAGCTTCTCTATGGCTACACCTTC
>TRBV19|TRBJ2-1|TRBD2|.
CASSISGRVKNEQFF
TGTGCCAGTAGTATTAGCGGGAGGGTAAAGAATGAGCAGTTCTTC
>TRBV9|TRBJ2-5|.|once
CASSSLGTSGETQYF
TGTGCCAGCAGCTCCCTTGGGACTTCCGGGGAGACCCAGTACTTC
>TRBV5-8|TRBJ2-2|.|.
CASSFDRTGELFF
TGTGCCAGCAGCTTCGACCGCACCGGGGAGCTGTTTTTT
>TRBV7-9|TRBJ2-7|.|.
CASSSGLGSREQYF
TGTGCCAGCAGCTCGGGACTGGGTAGTAGGGAGCAGTACTTC
>TRBV19|TRBJ1-5|.|.
CASSPGVQPQHF
TGTGCCAGTAGCCCAGGGGTTCAGCCCCAGCATTTT
>TRBV6-4|TRBJ2-3|TRBD2|.
CASSVKLAGSDTQYF
TGTGCCAGCAGTGTTAAACTAGCGGGGAGCGATACGCAGTATTTT
>TRBV15|TRBJ2-3|.|.
CATSRDSGTQYF
TGTGCCACCAGCAGAGATTCGGGTACGCAGTATTTT
>TRBV12-5|TRBJ2-2|.|.
CASGLGTGDTGELFF
TGTGCTAGTGGTTTAGGAACCGGGGACACCGGGGAGCTGTTTTTT
>TRBV19|TRBJ1-2|.|.
CASSQQAANYGYTF
TGTGCCAGTTCCCAGCAAGCCGCTAACTATGGCTACACCTTC
>TRBV6-5|TRBJ2-3|TRBD2|.
CASSILAGTGDTQYF
TGTGCCAGCAGTATCTTAGCGGGAACGGGAGATACGCAGTATTTT
>TRBV5-1|TRBJ1-1|.|once
CASSSSVANTEAFF
TGCGCCAGCAGCTCATCCGTAGCGAACACTGAAGCTTTCTTT
>TRBV5-1|TRBJ2-5|.|.
CASSLVGQAQETQYF
TGCGCCAGCAGCTTGGTAGGCCAGGCACAAGAGACCCAGTACTTC
>TRBV27|TRBJ2-3|.|.
CASSSSSTDTQYF
TGTGCCAGCAGTTCGTCTAGCACAGATACGCAGTATTTT
>TRBV15|TRBJ2-2|.|.
CATRAGSTGELFF
TGTGCCACCAGGGCAGGTAGCACCGGGGAGCTGTTTTTT
>TRBV6-6|TRBJ2-5|.|.
CASSYAGIQIETQYF
TGTGCCAGCAGTTACGCCGGGATACAGATAGAGACCCAGTACTTC
>TRBV11-2|TRBJ2-7|.|.
CASSLRGYEQYF
TGTGCCAGCAGCTTACGGGGCTACGAGCAGTACTTC
>TRBV7-9|TRBJ1-4|TRBD1|few
CASSRDLTGGWEKLFF
TGTGCCAGCAGCAGAGATTTAACAGGGGGTTGGGAAAAACTGTTTTTT
>TRBV18|TRBJ1-4|.|few
CASSLRAGRWNEKLFF
TGTGCCAGCTCACTTAGGGCAGGGAGATGGAATGAAAAACTGTTTTTT
>TRBV2|TRBJ1-1|.|.
CASGNLGGGTEAFF
TGTGCCAGCGGTAACCTTGGGGGCGGCACTGAAGCTTTCTTT
>TRBV3-1/TRBV3-2|TRBJ1-2|.|once
CASSQGRGSNGYTF
TGTGCCAGCAGCCAAGGAAGGGGGAGTAATGGCTACACCTTC
>TRBV4-2|TRBJ2-7|.|.
CASSQVQDSYEQYF
TGTGCCAGCAGCCAAGTTCAGGACTCCTACGAGCAGTACTTC
>TRBV19|TRBJ1-2|.|.
CASSRASGFRGYTF
TGTGCCAGTAGCCGAGCTTCAGGGTTCAGAGGCTACACCTTC
>TRBV11-2|TRBJ2-3|.|once
CASSLGGTTDTQYF
TGTGCCAGCAGCTTAGGCGGGACCACAGATACGCAGTATTTT
>TRBV28|TRBJ1-1|.|.
CASSLPRTAPPVEAFF
TGTGCCAGCAGTTTACCGCGGACGGCACCCCCCGTTGAAGCTTTCTTT
>TRBV18|TRBJ2-5|TRBD1|.
CASLYDREETQYF
TGTGCCAGCCTTTACGACAGGGAAGAGACCCAGTACTTC
>TRBV6-5|TRBJ1-5|TRBD1|.
CASSRQGAHQPQHF
TGTGCCAGCAGCAGACAGGGGGCCCATCAGCCCCAGCATTTT
>TRBV18|TRBJ1-1|.|.
CASSPGDLEAFF
TGTGCCAGCTCGCCAGGGGACCTTGAAGCTTTCTTT
>TRBV3-1/TRBV3-2|TRBJ2-1|TRBD2|.
CASSHWTSGRNEQFF
TGTGCCAGCAGCCACTGGACTAGCGGGAGGAATGAGCAGTTCTTC
>TRBV19|TRBJ1-1|.|.
CASRWEGEAFF
TGTGCCAGCAGATGGGAGGGTGAAGCTTTCTTT